This T cell receptor (beta chain) came from a study of CD8+CD57+ T cells in acquired aplastic anemia. Study details: The DNA of sorted CD4+ and CD8+ cells averaged 3.2 ug.

Germline V gene sequence: CDR1 ENHRY, CDR2 SYGVKD. The V and J ends lost 7 bases and 4 bases, in that order; junction bases with no gene match: 9. This CDR3 contains 14 residues. It was genomic DNA that served as the template for profiling TCR beta VDJ and CDR3. Via MiXCR, TCRdb re-called the reads, giving one row per CDR3 protein. The table includes 150,000 to 200,000 distinct CDR3 sequences, roughly 64% detected once. To note about this clonotype: The antigen is not known.

General study points: Patients and healthy controls showed no significant CD8+ Simpson's diversity difference.

This chain connects TRBV10-3 to TRBJ2-5; 7 nucleotides line up with TRBD1. The sequencing sample was made of sorted CD4+, CD8+, or CD8+CD57+ T cells (not recorded which) from PBMCs. This receptor was obtained from a human donor with severe aplastic anemia or a healthy control (not recorded which). The CDR3 reads CAITPTGKGETQYF. For the CDR3, the DNA is TGTGCCATCACCCCGACAGGGAAAGGAGAGACCCAGTACTTC.